The rows below give T cell receptor beta chains drawn from one sample of a study of blood T cell repertoires in COVID-19. Generated by immunoSEQ multiplex PCR, the TCRdb table keeps only in-frame clones and is missing some. The sample holds hundreds of thousands of clones, approximately 92% seen once. Sequencing used peripheral blood. These receptors all come from a man aged 18 to 29 with COVID-19, enrolled during active disease. Each CDR3 is given with its conserved first and last residue. A D gene is named only where the DNA matches it firmly. Some rows mark clone size as missing; the rest say once, few, many or name a class of expanded clone.

NA TRBJ2-7 NA TRBV4-1 CASSQVNSGPYEQYF TGCGCCAGCAGCCAAGTCAATAGCGGCCCCTACGAGCAGTACTTC
NA TRBJ1-3 TRBD1 TRBV18 CASSPNRGDYSGNTIYF TGTGCCAGCTCACCAAACAGGGGCGACTACTCTGGAAACACCATATATTTT
NA TRBJ2-7 TRBD1 TRBV4-2 CASSLTTGQGTFEQYF TGTGCCAGCAGCCTGACAACGGGACAGGGTACGTTCGAGCAGTACTTC
NA TRBJ2-7 TRBD2 TRBV5-1 CASSLGAGGLYEQYF TGCGCCAGCAGCTTGGGAGCGGGGGGGCTCTACGAGCAGTACTTC
NA TRBJ2-5 NA TRBV1 CTSSHLVAEETQYF TGCACCAGCAGCCACCTAGTGGCCGAAGAGACCCAGTACTTC
NA TRBJ1-4 TRBD1 TRBV25-1 CARTGPNEKLFF TGTGCCCGGACAGGGCCTAATGAAAAACTGTTTTTT
NA TRBJ1-4 TRBD1 TRBV7-9 CASSLALRQGFNEKLFF TGTGCCAGCAGCTTAGCCCTTAGACAGGGCTTTAATGAAAAACTGTTTTTT
NA TRBJ1-4 NA TRBV2 CASSEALRGAWEKLFF TGTGCCAGCAGTGAAGCGCTTCGGGGGGCTTGGGAAAAACTGTTTTTT
NA TRBJ1-5 NA TRBV2 CASSVQQISNQPQHF TGTGCCAGCAGTGTACAGCAGATTAGCAATCAGCCCCAGCATTTT
NA TRBJ2-1 NA TRBV9 CASSFGQNYNEQFF TGTGCCAGCAGCTTCGGACAGAACTACAATGAGCAGTTCTTC
NA TRBJ2-2 TRBD2 TRBV5-4 CASSFGGRVAGELFF TGTGCCAGCAGCTTTGGGGGGAGGGTCGCCGGGGAGCTGTTTTTT
NA TRBJ1-6 TRBD1 TRBV7-9 CASGIRGSDSPLHF TGTGCCAGCGGGATCAGGGGGAGCGATTCACCCCTCCACTTT
NA TRBJ2-3 TRBD2 TRBV6-6 CASSSPGGPYTQYF TGTGCCAGCAGTAGTCCGGGAGGGCCATATACGCAGTATTTT
NA TRBJ1-5 TRBD1 TRBV29-1 CSVGDRNQPQHF TGCAGCGTCGGGGACAGAAATCAGCCCCAGCATTTT
NA TRBJ2-2 TRBD2 TRBV4-1 CASSPGLAAGELFF TGCGCCAGCAGCCCGGGACTAGCTGCCGGGGAGCTGTTTTTT
NA TRBJ1-1 NA TRBV5-6 CASSLFSATTEAFF TGTGCCAGCAGCCTATTCAGCGCGACCACTGAAGCTTTCTTT
NA TRBJ2-5 TRBD2 TRBV19 CASSTTSGLETQYF TGTGCCAGTAGCACTACTAGCGGCTTAGAGACCCAGTACTTC
NA TRBJ1-2 TRBD1 TRBV12-3/TRBV12-4 CASSEDRFYGYTF TGTGCCAGCAGTGAGGACAGGTTTTATGGCTACACCTTC
NA TRBJ2-7 TRBD2 TRBV27 CASSSREGYEQYF TGTGCCAGCAGTTCAAGGGAGGGGTACGAGCAGTACTTC
NA TRBJ1-4 NA TRBV15 CATSRASGEKLFF TGTGCCACCAGCAGAGCCTCGGGTGAAAAACTGTTTTTT
once TRBJ2-1 TRBD2 TRBV2 CASSLAGADLHEQFF TGTGCCAGCAGCTTAGCGGGAGCGGACTTGCATGAGCAGTTCTTC
NA TRBJ2-3 TRBD1 TRBV2 CAKMSTGGSDTQYF TGTGCCAAGATGTCGACAGGGGGCTCAGATACGCAGTATTTT
NA TRBJ1-3 NA TRBV10-2 CASSESVQVSGNTIYF TGCGCCAGCAGTGAGTCTGTACAGGTCTCTGGAAACACCATATATTTT
few TRBJ2-1 NA TRBV4-1 CASSHPGSREWTEQFF TGCGCCAGCAGCCACCCCGGAAGCAGGGAATGGACGGAGCAGTTCTTC
NA TRBJ2-7 NA TRBV27 CASRFGGQSYEQYF TGTGCCAGCAGATTTGGTGGACAGTCCTACGAGCAGTACTTC
NA TRBJ2-3 NA TRBV11-2 CASSLVRGGADTQYF TGTGCCAGCAGCTTAGTGCGAGGAGGGGCAGATACGCAGTATTTT
NA TRBJ2-3 NA TRBV5-1 CASSSSAGALTDTQYF TGCGCCAGCAGCTCCTCGGCAGGGGCCCTCACAGATACGCAGTATTTT
NA TRBJ1-6 TRBD1 TRBV19 CASSIQGTGPGSPLHF TGTGCCAGTAGTATACAGGGGACAGGGCCGGGTTCACCCCTCCACTTT
NA TRBJ1-6 TRBD1 TRBV5-6 CASTRGDRDNSPLHF TGTGCCAGCACCAGGGGGGACAGAGATAATTCACCCCTCCACTTT
NA TRBJ1-5 NA TRBV6-6 CASSYSQGPQHF TGTGCCAGCAGTTACTCACAGGGGCCCCAGCATTTT
NA TRBJ1-6 TRBD1 TRBV30 CAWSPGTGDSPLHF TGTGCCTGGAGTCCCGGGACAGGGGATTCACCCCTCCACTTT
NA TRBJ2-1 TRBD2 TRBV11-2 CASSHQKTSGVNEQFF TGTGCCAGCAGCCATCAGAAGACTAGCGGAGTTAATGAGCAGTTCTTC
once TRBJ2-5 NA TRBV4-2 CASSQETTGTETQYF TGTGCCAGCAGCCAAGAAACTACGGGAACAGAGACCCAGTACTTC
NA TRBJ2-1 NA TRBV24-1 CATSDPLAEQFF TGTGCCACCAGTGATCCCTTAGCTGAGCAGTTCTTC
NA TRBJ2-7 TRBD1 TRBV3-1/TRBV3-2 CASSWGRQGAYEQYF TGTGCCAGCAGCTGGGGGAGACAGGGGGCCTACGAGCAGTACTTC
NA TRBJ1-6 NA TRBV30 CAWSVQGANSPLHF TGTGCCTGGAGTGTACAAGGGGCCAATTCACCCCTCCACTTT
NA TRBJ2-2 TRBD1 TRBV19 CASSDRGRNTGELFF TGTGCCAGTAGTGACAGGGGTAGGAACACCGGGGAGCTGTTTTTT
NA TRBJ1-1 TRBD1 TRBV13 CASSSLGTGNTEAFF TGTGCCAGCAGCTCCTTGGGGACAGGGAACACTGAAGCTTTCTTT
once TRBJ2-7 TRBD2 TRBV29-1 CSVLGTSVRREQYF TGCAGCGTTCTAGGGACTAGCGTCCGACGAGAGCAGTACTTC
NA TRBJ1-2 TRBD1 TRBV7-9 CASSSRTGTFYGYTF TGTGCCAGCAGCTCACGGACAGGGACCTTTTATGGCTACACCTTC
NA TRBJ2-5 TRBD2 TRBV2 CASNARTSGETQYF TGTGCCAGCAATGCTCGAACTAGCGGAGAGACCCAGTACTTC
NA TRBJ2-7 NA TRBV9 CAIRLQPSYEQYF TGTGCCATCCGACTCCAACCTTCCTACGAGCAGTACTTC
NA TRBJ2-7 NA TRBV5-1 CASSPSTSTYEQYF TGCGCCAGCAGCCCATCGACTAGTACCTACGAGCAGTACTTC
NA TRBJ1-6 NA TRBV6-6 CASSNLGGGGSPLHF TGTGCCAGCAGCAACCTCGGCGGGGGCGGATCACCCCTCCACTTT
NA TRBJ2-7 TRBD1 TRBV11-2 CASSRTGGTGKNEQYF TGTGCCAGCAGCCGTACGGGTGGGACAGGGAAGAACGAGCAGTACTTC
NA TRBJ2-7 TRBD2 TRBV14 CASSRRHGTSGRIYEQYF TGTGCCAGCAGCCGACGCCATGGGACTAGCGGGAGGATTTACGAGCAGTACTTC
NA TRBJ1-2 NA TRBV6-5 CASREDRGPLYGYTF TGTGCCAGTAGGGAGGATAGGGGCCCCCTCTATGGCTACACCTTC
NA TRBJ2-1 TRBD2 TRBV9 CASSARIAGGDNEQFF TGTGCCAGCAGCGCCCGGATAGCGGGGGGGGATAATGAGCAGTTCTTC
NA TRBJ1-5 NA TRBV19 CASSTVLDSNQPQHF TGTGCCAGTAGTACCGTACTAGATAGCAATCAGCCCCAGCATTTT
once TRBJ2-5 NA TRBV20-1 CSAPGEETQYF TGCAGTGCCCCAGGGGAAGAGACCCAGTACTTC
NA TRBJ2-1 TRBD2 TRBV7-9 CASSLWTSGGGYNEQFF TGTGCCAGCAGCTTGTGGACTAGCGGGGGAGGCTACAATGAGCAGTTCTTC
NA TRBJ1-2 NA TRBV6-6 CASSYSNGINYGYTF TGTGCCAGCAGTTACTCGAACGGGATTAACTATGGCTACACCTTC
NA TRBJ2-5 TRBD2 TRBV2 CASSETTSGYQETQYF TGTGCCAGCAGTGAAACGACTAGCGGATACCAAGAGACCCAGTACTTC
NA TRBJ2-7 NA TRBV5-8 CASSLQLLVGKSYEQYF TGTGCCAGCAGTTTACAGCTACTAGTGGGGAAATCCTACGAGCAGTACTTC
NA TRBJ1-5 NA TRBV19 CASSGRGDQPQHF TGTGCCAGTAGTGGGAGGGGAGATCAGCCCCAGCATTTT
NA TRBJ2-7 TRBD2 TRBV5-4 CASRAGTSYEQYF TGTGCCAGCAGGGCCGGGACTAGCTACGAGCAGTACTTC
NA TRBJ2-7 NA TRBV30 CAWSGLHYEQYF TGTGCCTGGAGTGGGCTCCACTACGAGCAGTACTTC
few TRBJ2-1 TRBD2 TRBV6-6 CASSGTSGGAGEQFF TGTGCCAGCAGTGGGACTAGCGGGGGGGCCGGTGAGCAGTTCTTC